Below are 5 T cell receptor beta chains sequenced from a single sample in a study of shared clonotypes between healthy human individuals. Naive CD8 isolation took CD45RO-negative cells positively selected for CCR7 and excluded terminally differentiated effector memory CD45RA+ cells. Clones were read by immunoSEQ multiplex PCR, and TCRdb kept only the in-frame ones, dropping some. The sample lists about 2,100,000 clones; about 93% were seen once. The specimen was naive CD8+ T cells from PBMCs. The receptors stem from a man between 18 and 29 years old in good health. Some clones in this sample may be carry-over from other donors' samples.

The rearrangement joins TRBV15 to TRBJ1-2; 7 bases line up with TRBD1. This CDR3 has 16 amino acids. Looked up from germline, CDR1 is LNHNV and CDR2 is YYDKDF (reference sequence). The V gene end was trimmed by 1 base and the J gene end by 3 bases; junction bases not matched to a gene: 8. CDR3 in DNA: TGTGCCACCAGCAGAGTGGGGGGCAGGGGGGACTATGGCTACACCTTC. Amino acids: CATSRVGGRGDYGYTF.

The rearrangement uses TRBV7-6 and TRBJ2-1; possibly TRBD2 for D (6 bases). CDR3 length: 17 amino acids. V lost 4 bases and J lost 0, with 16 bases in between. CDR1 is SGHVS, CDR2 FNYEAQ, per germline. The CDR3 spells CASSSIQAGSSYNEQFF. The DNA for the CDR3 is TGTGCCAGCAGCTCCATTCAAGCGGGCAGCTCCTACAATGAGCAGTTCTTC.

The V gene is TRBV7-2, the J gene TRBJ2-2; D ambiguous. V lost 2 bases, J lost 4 bases, and 11 bases lay in between. From germline, CDR1 is SGHTA and CDR2 FQGNSA. The length of the CDR3 is 15 residues. For the CDR3, the DNA is TGTGCCAGCAGCTTATTCGACGTATCCACCGGGGAGCTGTTTTTT. Translated, it gives CASSLFDVSTGELFF. Combining the CDR3 with reference TRBV7-2 and TRBJ2-2 gives the whole variable domain GAGVSQSPSNKVTEKGKDVELRCDPISGHTALYWYRQSLGQGLEFLIYFQGNSAPDKSGLPSDRFSAERTGGSVSTLTIQRTQQEDSAVYLCASSLFDVSTGELFFGEGSRLTVL.

The DNA for the CDR3 is TGTGCCAGCAGCCCGGTCCCATTCACTGAAGCTTTCTTT. It translates to CASSPVPFTEAFF. The chain recombines TRBV28 with TRBJ1-1, with D uncertain. The CDR3 totals 13 residues. Deletions cut 6 bases from V and 4 bases from J, with 12 bases between. In germline, CDR1 is MDHEN, CDR2 SYDVKM.

The chain couples TRBV27 to TRBJ1-1, with a possible D match to TRBD1 (6 bases). V lost 1 base and J lost 4, with 13 bases in between. CDR1 is MNHEY and CDR2 is SMNVEV in the germline V gene (reference sequence). This CDR3 has 15 residues. The CDR3 protein is CASSLLVGQLTEAFF. The CDR3, as DNA: TGTGCCAGCAGTTTATTAGTTGGACAGCTCACTGAAGCTTTCTTT.